This entry concerns a single TCR beta chain. This clone's antigen is unknown. Base qualities were left out, and no much larger clone turns up one base away. RNA was extracted with the RNeasy kit and 0.5 to 1 ug was reverse transcribed using random hexamers. The immunoSEQ multiplex PCR assay, which covers 54 Vbeta and 13 Jbeta segments, was used to amplify TCR beta CDR3 regions. Bias from PCR amplification was corrected by using a synthetic template baseline for primer optimization and for computational correction. The study's processing was this. Only productive sequences were kept, with reads annotated to V, D and J genes according to IMGT and analyzed in immunoSEQ Analyzer. To calculate clonality, Shannon entropy was normalized by log2 of the number of productive unique sequences and then subtracted from one. Public and private clones were assessed among the 100 most prevalent clones of each patient and control. Clones were defined as Susac-specific when absent from the healthy and MS cohorts, from approximately 1,100 published viral clones and from other ImmuneACCESS disease sequences. The raw public reads went through TCRdb reprocessing: fastp at Q25, MiXCR clone calling, in-frame beta chains kept. Each record represents a unique CDR3 protein, reported with the most common genes and DNA among its rows. Here the V and J calls rest on TCRdb's processing, not on the authors' analysis. The sample data list 130,000 to 150,000 distinct CDR3 sequences, and approximately 94% of these were observed just once. In total, the top ten clones hold about 0.076% of the sample.

This sample was taken from a study of CD8 T cells in Susac syndrome (dated by TCRdb to about 2019). Some background on the complete study: Whether CD8+ T cell activation and differentiation in Susac syndrome was antigen driven was tested using repertoire sequencing.

The CDR3 goes from the cysteine to the phenylalanine over 14 residues. Kept here is only the CDR3 DNA, which spans 42 bases and is read in frame from base 1. Here V drops 5 bases and J drops 5 bases, and the junction holds 7 bases not matched to any gene. As encoded in the germline V gene (reference sequence), CDR1 is SEHNR while CDR2 is FQNEAQ. Peripheral blood CD8+ and CD4+ T cells from healthy donors, Susac syndrome patients and multiple sclerosis patients were profiled by high-throughput TCR beta sequencing. The healthy donors served as controls matched for age and sex. Bulk CD8+ and CD4+ T cells were purified magnetically by negative isolation, whereas CD8+ TEMRA cells were enriched by FACS. Blood was collected in EDTA tubes and processed within 24 hours, with PBMCs isolated through density gradient centrifugation. PBMCs intended for TCR sequencing were frozen in liquid nitrogen and were later thawed in a 37 degrees C water bath. The sorted or isolated CD4+, CD8+ and CD8+ TEMRA cells reached a purity of at least 90%.

The study at large found these results: The TCR sequencing and HLA analysis was acknowledged to have included a relatively small number of individuals.

Sequencing was done on a sample of CD4+ T cells from PBMCs. Here the chain combines TRBV7-9 and TRBJ2-5; 8 bases in the junction line up with TRBD1. This receptor was identified in a human donor in good health. The DNA reads TGTGCCAGCAGCAGGGGACAGGCGGGGGAGACCCAGTACTTC. Its protein product is CASSRGQAGETQYF.